The rows below give T cell receptor beta chains drawn from one sample of a study of T-cell memory formation after mild COVID-19. Via MiXCR, TCRdb re-called the 5' RACE reads, giving one row per CDR3 protein. The sample lists tens of thousands of distinct CDR3 sequences, approximately 16% occurring once. Sequences were obtained from PBMCs or a T cell subset sorted from them (not recorded which). These receptors were obtained from a man between 18 and 35 years old who had mild COVID-19 (a few samples of this study predate the infection). Cell type and time point are not known. The CDR3 runs from the conserved cysteine through the conserved F or W. The order of the fields is D gene, clone size, V gene, J gene, CDR3 DNA, CDR3 protein. D genes are given only for firm matches. Clone size appears in some rows only: once, few, many, or a class for an expanded clone.

d_call: -; clone_size: -; v_call: TRBV5-1; j_call: TRBJ2-1; cdr3_nt: TGCGCCAGCAGCCCCGGAGGGAACAGGGCCAGGGATGAGCAGTTCTTC; cdr3_aa: CASSPGGNRARDEQFF
d_call: TRBD1; clone_size: few; v_call: TRBV6-6; j_call: TRBJ1-2; cdr3_nt: TGTGCCAGCAGTAACCGGGACAGGGGGCAGCTTGGGTATGGCTACACCTTC; cdr3_aa: CASSNRDRGQLGYGYTF
d_call: -; clone_size: -; v_call: TRBV24-1; j_call: TRBJ2-3; cdr3_nt: TGTGCCACCAGTGATTCCCTCCAGGGGTACGGGGATTCATATACGCAGTATTTT; cdr3_aa: CATSDSLQGYGDSYTQYF
d_call: TRBD2; clone_size: many; v_call: TRBV4-3; j_call: TRBJ2-1; cdr3_nt: TGCGCCAGCAGCCCCGGGACTAGCGGCTACAATGAGCAGTTCTTC; cdr3_aa: CASSPGTSGYNEQFF
d_call: -; clone_size: few; v_call: TRBV27; j_call: TRBJ1-2; cdr3_nt: TGTGCCAGCAGTTTAATGTCTGGGGCCTATGGCTACACCTTC; cdr3_aa: CASSLMSGAYGYTF
d_call: -; clone_size: few; v_call: TRBV6-2/TRBV6-3; j_call: TRBJ1-1; cdr3_nt: TGTGCCAGCAGTCTCCGGACGGACACTGAAGCTTTCTTT; cdr3_aa: CASSLRTDTEAFF
d_call: -; clone_size: many; v_call: TRBV7-3; j_call: TRBJ1-1; cdr3_nt: TGTGCCAGCAGCTTAGGGGGCGGATACACTGAAGCTTTCTTT; cdr3_aa: CASSLGGGYTEAFF
d_call: -; clone_size: few; v_call: TRBV29-1; j_call: TRBJ2-2; cdr3_nt: TGCAGCGTTGAGCCCGTTCACAGCGTTAACACCGGGGAGCTGTTTTTT; cdr3_aa: CSVEPVHSVNTGELFF
d_call: -; clone_size: -; v_call: TRBV29-1; j_call: TRBJ1-2; cdr3_nt: TGCAGCGTCGGATTCGACAGGCCAAGTATGCGTGGCTACACCTTC; cdr3_aa: CSVGFDRPSMRGYTF
d_call: -; clone_size: few; v_call: TRBV11-2; j_call: TRBJ2-1; cdr3_nt: TGTGCCAGCAGCTTCGACAGATACAATGAGCAGTTCTTC; cdr3_aa: CASSFDRYNEQFF
d_call: -; clone_size: many; v_call: TRBV7-9; j_call: TRBJ2-1; cdr3_nt: TGTGCCAGCAGCTCAGAGGTGGCAGGGTTCGATGAGCAGTTCTTC; cdr3_aa: CASSSEVAGFDEQFF
d_call: TRBD1; clone_size: -; v_call: TRBV6-2/TRBV6-3; j_call: TRBJ1-2; cdr3_nt: TGTGCCAGCAGACAGGGGGCAGATGGCTACACCTTC; cdr3_aa: CASRQGADGYTF
d_call: -; clone_size: -; v_call: TRBV28; j_call: TRBJ1-6; cdr3_nt: TGTGCCAGCAGTTTCCCCCGAGGGAATTCACCCCTCCACTTT; cdr3_aa: CASSFPRGNSPLHF
d_call: -; clone_size: few; v_call: TRBV4-3; j_call: TRBJ2-3; cdr3_nt: TGCGCCAGCAGCCAAGATAGAGGGCGGACAGATACGCAGTATTTT; cdr3_aa: CASSQDRGRTDTQYF
d_call: TRBD1; clone_size: many; v_call: TRBV7-9; j_call: TRBJ1-1; cdr3_nt: TGTGCCAGCAGCCCCGTACGGGACAGGGCAACTGAAGCTTTCTTT; cdr3_aa: CASSPVRDRATEAFF
d_call: TRBD1; clone_size: many; v_call: TRBV27; j_call: TRBJ2-2; cdr3_nt: TGTGCCAGCAGCTCGACAGGGGGCAGGAGAACCGGGGAGCTGTTTTTT; cdr3_aa: CASSSTGGRRTGELFF
d_call: -; clone_size: -; v_call: TRBV3-2; j_call: TRBJ2-7; cdr3_nt: TGTGCCAGCAGCCAACACGAGCAGTACTTC; cdr3_aa: CASSQHEQYF
d_call: TRBD1; clone_size: -; v_call: TRBV7-9; j_call: TRBJ1-1; cdr3_nt: TGTGCCAGCAGTAAGGGGGCGAACACTGAAGCTTTCTTT; cdr3_aa: CASSKGANTEAFF
d_call: -; clone_size: few; v_call: TRBV20-1; j_call: TRBJ1-6; cdr3_nt: TGCAGTGCTAGAGATACCGATTCAAGCTCCTATAATTCACCCCTCCACTTT; cdr3_aa: CSARDTDSSSYNSPLHF
d_call: -; clone_size: -; v_call: TRBV7-2; j_call: TRBJ2-3; cdr3_nt: TGTGCCAGCAGCCCGGACGAGTCCACAGATACGGGGTATTTT; cdr3_aa: CASSPDESTDTGYF